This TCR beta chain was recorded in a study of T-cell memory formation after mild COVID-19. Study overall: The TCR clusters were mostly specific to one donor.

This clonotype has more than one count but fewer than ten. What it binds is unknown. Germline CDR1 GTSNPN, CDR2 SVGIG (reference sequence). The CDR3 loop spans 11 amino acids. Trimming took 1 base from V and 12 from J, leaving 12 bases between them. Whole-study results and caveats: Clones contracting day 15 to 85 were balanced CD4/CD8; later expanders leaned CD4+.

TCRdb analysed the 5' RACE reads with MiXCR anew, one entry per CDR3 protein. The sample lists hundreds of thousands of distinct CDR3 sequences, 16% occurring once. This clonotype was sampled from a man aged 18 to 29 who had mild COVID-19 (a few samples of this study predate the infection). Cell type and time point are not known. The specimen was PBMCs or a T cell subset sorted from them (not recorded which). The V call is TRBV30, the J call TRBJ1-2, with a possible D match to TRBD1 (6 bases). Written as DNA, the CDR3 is TGTGCCTGGAGTGAAGGGGGACCTAACACCTTC. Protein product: CAWSEGGPNTF.